Below are 27 T cell receptor beta chains sequenced from a single sample in a study of T cells in Graves' hyperthyroidism and ophthalmopathy. RNA transcripts gave rise to amplified TCR beta CDR3 regions. Initially, a first-round RT-PCR of the TCR CDR3 employed the HTBI primer set. TCRdb reprocessed the multiplex PCR reads via MiXCR and lists one record per CDR3 protein. The data contain hundreds of thousands of distinct CDR3 sequences, roughly an eighth of them singletons. Sequenced material: blood. The receptor set was obtained from a man aged 50 to 60 with Graves' ophthalmopathy.

In this sample, this clonotype turned up many times. The chain carries TRBV6-6 and TRBJ2-7; D remains ambiguous. This CDR3 is 15 amino acids long. V dropped 2 bases and J dropped 7 bases, with 18 bases sitting between them. Germline CDR1 and CDR2: MNHNY and SVGAGI (reference sequence). The CDR3 DNA is TGTGCCAGCAGTTACCCAGACTCGCCGTGGGGAGAGCAGTACTTC. This codes for CASSYPDSPWGEQYF.

The V gene is TRBV18, the J gene TRBJ2-2; a possible D gene is TRBD1 (7 bases). CDR1 is KGHSH, CDR2 LQKENI, per germline. V lost 0 bases, J lost 3 bases, and 11 bases lay in between. The CDR3 runs 16 residues. The CDR3 reads CASSPPEGAYTGELFF. The CDR3 DNA reads as TGTGCCAGCTCACCACCGGAGGGGGCCTACACCGGGGAGCTGTTTTTT.

At least ten counts were recorded for this clonotype. The rearrangement uses TRBV18 and TRBJ1-1; 10 bases map to TRBD1. The length of the CDR3 is 16 residues. V trimming: 3 bases; J trimming: 4 bases; junction bases outside the gene matches: 8. Germline V gene sequence: CDR1 KGHSH, CDR2 LQKENI. The chain's CDR3 is CASSPVQTGGGTEAFF. CDR3 nucleotides: TGTGCCAGCTCACCGGTTCAGACAGGGGGCGGCACTGAAGCTTTCTTT.

This clonotype was found a few times. The J gene is TRBJ2-7, the V gene TRBV10-3; tentatively, D is TRBD1 or TRBD2 (5 bases each). The germline CDR1 and CDR2 sequences are ENHRY and SYGVKD. With 10 bases removed from V and 2 bases from J, the gap between germline ends came to 12 bases. This CDR3 has 12 amino acids. The CDR3 DNA reads as TGTGCCACCGAGGGGAGCACCTACGAGCAGTACTTC. Its protein product is CATEGSTYEQYF.

The chain recombines TRBV24-1 with TRBJ2-5; 9 bases match TRBD1. Trimming at V came to 5 bases and at J to 3 bases, leaving 9 bases not matched to a gene. Looked up from germline, CDR1 is KGHDR and CDR2 is SFDVKD. The CDR3 extends over 16 amino acids. CDR3 DNA: TGTGCCACCAGTGGCTCACCGGGACAGGGAGAAGAGACCCAGTACTTC. As protein: CATSGSPGQGEETQYF.

In this sample, this clonotype is medium-sized. This chain uses TRBV3-1 with TRBJ2-7; no reliable D call. Germline CDR1 is LGHDT and CDR2 is YNNKEL (reference sequence). V lost 3 bases to trimming and J lost 0 bases, with 12 bases between them. CDR3 size: 15 residues. CDR3 protein: CASSQTDSSSYEQYF. CDR3 nucleotides: TGTGCCAGCAGCCAGACGGATTCGAGCTCCTACGAGCAGTACTTC.

With respect to this clonotype: This may arise from a read error, as a much more abundant clone is one base away. This chain links TRBV10-3 with TRBJ2-1; D might be TRBD1 or TRBD2, each matching 6 bases. CDR1 ENHRY and CDR2 SYGVKD come from the germline V gene. CDR3 size: 16 residues. V lost 3 bases, J lost 2 bases, and 14 bases lay in between. The CDR3 DNA is TGTGCCATCAGTGATGAGGGGGGAGTTCCCTACAATGAGCAGTTCTTC. Its protein product is CAISDEGGVPYNEQFF.

A few counts support this clonotype. The chain combines TRBV24-1 with TRBJ2-3, with 8 bases aligning to TRBD2. After removal of 5 bases from V and 2 bases from J, the junction contained 8 bases not matched to a gene. The CDR3 has 16 residues. Germline CDR1 is KGHDR and CDR2 is SFDVKD. The CDR3 reads CATSGPTSGITDTQYF. The CDR3, as DNA: TGTGCCACCAGTGGCCCAACTAGCGGCATCACAGATACGCAGTATTTT.

This clonotype has ten or more counts. The J gene is TRBJ2-7, the V gene TRBV18; 11 bases are a match to TRBD2. The trim removed 1 base at V and 2 bases at J, leaving 10 bases unmatched. Per germline, CDR1 KGHSH and CDR2 LQKENI. CDR3 length equals 18 residues. CDR3 amino acids: CASSPRGLAGGSPYEQYF. In DNA, the CDR3 is TGTGCCAGCTCACCACGGGGATTAGCGGGGGGGAGCCCCTACGAGCAGTACTTC.

In its sample, this clonotype was seen many times. The CDR3 bases are TGCGCCAGCAGCTTAGGACAGGCCGTCGGAGATACGCAGTATTTT. Translating it yields CASSLGQAVGDTQYF. The rearrangement joins TRBV5-1 to TRBJ2-3; 7 bases line up with TRBD1. The CDR3 totals 15 residues. The trim removed 2 bases at V and 5 bases at J, leaving 8 bases unmatched. In germline, CDR1 is SGHRS, CDR2 YFSETQ.

Note on this clonotype: A much larger clone is a single base away; this may be a read error. The J gene is TRBJ2-1, the V gene TRBV9, with D possibly being TRBD2 (5 bases). The CDR3 contains 13 residues. Germline V lookup: CDR1 SGDLS, CDR2 YYNGEE. CDR3 amino acids: CASSGCDYNEQLF. Here the CDR3 DNA reads TGTGCCAGCAGCGGTTGCGACTACAATGAGCAGCTCTTC.

The genes are TRBV7-2 and TRBJ2-5; D is perhaps TRBD2 (6 bases). The germline V gene has CDR1 SGHTA and CDR2 FQGNSA. Trimming stripped 0 bases from V and 4 bases from J, with 9 bases between. The CDR3 runs to 14 residues. CDR3 sequence reads: CASSLAILAETQYF. The CDR3 nucleotides are TGTGCCAGCAGCTTAGCGATACTAGCAGAGACCCAGTACTTC.

This clonotype was counted many times. This chain links TRBV6-1 with TRBJ1-5; D is possibly TRBD1 (6 bases). Germline V gives CDR1 MNHNS, CDR2 SASEGT. The V and J ends lost 5 bases and 7 bases respectively, with 15 bases between them. This CDR3 is built from 14 residues. CDR3 nucleotides: TGTGCCAGCAGTTATTCCCGGGGGCAACAGCCCCAGCATTTT. This translates into CASSYSRGQQPQHF.

This clonotype was found many times. The genes are TRBV7-2 and TRBJ2-5, with a tentative D call TRBD2 (6 bases). The CDR3 length is 14 residues. Germline V lookup: CDR1 SGHTA, CDR2 FQGNSA. The V gene lost 3 bases and the J gene lost 5 bases, with 13 bases spanning the gap. Written as DNA, the CDR3 is TGTGCCAGCAGCTTTGGATACGCGGGGGAGACCCAGTACTTC. This encodes CASSFGYAGETQYF.

In its sample, this clonotype was seen many times. The genes are TRBV5-1 and TRBJ2-1; 8 bases fit TRBD2. The CDR3 is made up of 16 amino acids. The germline V gene has CDR1 SGHRS and CDR2 YFSETQ. Trimming took 2 bases from V and 1 from J; bases not matched to a gene: 5. The CDR3 loop is CASSFEAGDSYNEQFF. The CDR3, as DNA: TGCGCCAGCAGCTTCGAAGCGGGAGATTCCTACAATGAGCAGTTCTTC.

This clonotype was seen at least ten times. This chain's CDR3 is CASSPAGTGLTTNEKLFF. CDR3 DNA sequence: TGCGCCAGCAGCCCCGCCGGGACAGGGCTAACAACTAATGAAAAACTGTTTTTT. The chain links TRBV5-1 to TRBJ1-4, with 9 bases aligning to TRBD1. V lost 4 bases to trimming and J lost 0 bases; unmatched junction nucleotides: 10. The CDR3 runs 18 residues. Germline V gene lookup returns CDR1 SGHRS and CDR2 YFSETQ. The full variable domain, completed using reference TRBV5-1 and TRBJ1-4, is KAGVTQTPRYLIKTRGQQVTLSCSPISGHRSVSWYQQTPGQGLQFLFEYFSETQRNKGNFPGRFSGRQFSNSRSEMNVSTLELGDSALYLCASSPAGTGLTTNEKLFFGSGTQLSVL.

The J gene is TRBJ2-7, the V gene TRBV20-1; TRBD2 matches at 13 bases. CDR1 and CDR2 from the germline V gene are DFQATT and SNEGSKA (reference sequence). Trimming at V came to 5 bases and at J to 7 bases, leaving 8 bases not matched to a gene. This CDR3 comprises 14 residues. The CDR3: CSALRTSGSWEQYF. The CDR3 DNA sequence: TGCAGTGCTCTCCGGACTAGCGGGAGTTGGGAGCAGTACTTC.

As for this clonotype: The junction departs from the called germline gene at one end, perhaps through a read error. This chain connects TRBV7-8 to TRBJ1-5, with D unresolved. The germline gives CDR1 SGHVS, CDR2 FQNEAQ. CDR3 length: 19 residues. The CDR3 reads CVSSLDSGFGVRVTQPQHF. The DNA for the CDR3 is TGTGTCAGCAGCTTAGATTCTGGGTTCGGGGTACGAGTTACTCAGCCCCAGCATTTT.

Comment on this clonotype: A read error may explain this, as a much larger clone is one base away. The CDR3 does not close with the conserved phenylalanine or tryptophan, likely indicating a read error. The chain links TRBV5-4 to TRBJ2-5; TRBD2 might be the D (5 bases). The V gene lost 4 bases and the J gene lost 4 bases, with 14 bases spanning the gap. The CDR3 consists of 14 residues. Germline V gives CDR1 SGHNT, CDR2 YYREEE (reference sequence). In DNA, the CDR3 is TGTGCCAGCAGCCCGAGTGCCGGAGGAGAGACCCAGTACCTC. It is translated as CASSPSAGGETQYL.

This clonotype was counted at least ten times. This chain connects TRBV20-1 to TRBJ2-1; D call uncertain. V was pared by 8 bases and J by 7 bases, with 21 bases between. This CDR3 comprises 14 residues. Germline assignment: CDR1 DFQATT and CDR2 SNEGSKA (reference sequence). The CDR3 sequence: CSSRVRSEKNEQFF. CDR3 nucleotide sequence: TGCAGTTCGAGAGTTCGGAGCGAGAAGAATGAGCAGTTCTTC.

This clonotype was found a few times. The genes are TRBV12-3 or TRBV12-4 and TRBJ1-3, with D hard to call. There are 16 residues in the CDR3. V was cut by 3 bases and J by 4 bases, with 16 bases left in between. The DNA of the CDR3 is TGTGCCAGCAGTTTTGAGCCGACTGTCATCGGAAACACCATATATTTT. Translating gives CASSFEPTVIGNTIYF.

This clonotype was seen only once. An end of the junction does not agree with germline; a read error may underlie this. The CDR3 nucleotides read TGTGCCACCAGTCACCTAGCGGGGTCCGGAGAGCTGTTTTTT. It is translated as CATSHLAGSGELFF. The rearrangement uses TRBV24-1 and TRBJ2-2; TRBD2 matches 9 bases. Germline V gene data show CDR1 as KGHDR and CDR2 as SFDVKD. The CDR3 has 14 amino acids.

This clonotype was recorded a few times. The chain carries TRBV12-3 or TRBV12-4 and TRBJ2-1; 7 bases are shared with TRBD1. J lost 9 bases, V lost 5 bases, and 10 bases had no gene match. The CDR3 is made up of 14 amino acids. Here the CDR3 DNA reads TGTGCCAGCAGTATAAGACAGGCAGGGGGTGAGCAGTTCTTC. Translating gives CASSIRQAGGEQFF.

A few counts support this clonotype. The rearrangement joins TRBV28 to TRBJ1-6, with TRBD1 matching 8 bases. With 2 bases clipped from V and 8 bases from J, the junction kept 8 bases outside the gene matches. CDR1 and CDR2 (germline): MDHEN, SYDVKM. The CDR3 spans 16 residues. In DNA form, the CDR3 reads TGTGCCAGCAGTTTAGCAGGACAGGGATGGGATTCACCCCTCCACTTT. Its translation: CASSLAGQGWDSPLHF.

This clonotype has a handful of counts. This sequence joins TRBV12-3 or TRBV12-4 and TRBJ2-3; 9 positions match TRBD2. The ends lost 5 bases at V and 0 bases at J; junction bases unmatched: 9. The CDR3 has 17 amino acids. CDR3 amino acids: CASSPPRREGSTDTQYF. The CDR3, as DNA: TGTGCCAGCAGTCCTCCCCGGCGGGAGGGAAGCACAGATACGCAGTATTTT.

The CDR3 protein is CASSERLAEDTDTQYF. As DNA, the CDR3 is TGCGCCAGCAGTGAGAGACTAGCGGAGGACACAGATACGCAGTATTTT. V gene TRBV10-1 combines with J gene TRBJ2-3; the match to TRBD2 covers 9 bases. From germline, CDR1 is WNHNN and CDR2 SYGVQD (reference sequence). With 2 bases clipped from V and 2 bases from J, the junction kept 5 bases outside the gene matches. This CDR3 has 16 residues.

This clonotype was counted at least ten times. The V call is TRBV5-1, the J call TRBJ2-3; D call uncertain. Trimming stripped 1 base from V and 6 bases from J, with 15 bases between. Germline CDR1 reads SGHRS; CDR2 reads YFSETQ. CDR3 size: 15 residues. The CDR3 protein is CASSLSIAQSDTQYF. The CDR3 region has the DNA TGCGCCAGCAGCTTGTCTATTGCGCAGAGTGATACGCAGTATTTT.